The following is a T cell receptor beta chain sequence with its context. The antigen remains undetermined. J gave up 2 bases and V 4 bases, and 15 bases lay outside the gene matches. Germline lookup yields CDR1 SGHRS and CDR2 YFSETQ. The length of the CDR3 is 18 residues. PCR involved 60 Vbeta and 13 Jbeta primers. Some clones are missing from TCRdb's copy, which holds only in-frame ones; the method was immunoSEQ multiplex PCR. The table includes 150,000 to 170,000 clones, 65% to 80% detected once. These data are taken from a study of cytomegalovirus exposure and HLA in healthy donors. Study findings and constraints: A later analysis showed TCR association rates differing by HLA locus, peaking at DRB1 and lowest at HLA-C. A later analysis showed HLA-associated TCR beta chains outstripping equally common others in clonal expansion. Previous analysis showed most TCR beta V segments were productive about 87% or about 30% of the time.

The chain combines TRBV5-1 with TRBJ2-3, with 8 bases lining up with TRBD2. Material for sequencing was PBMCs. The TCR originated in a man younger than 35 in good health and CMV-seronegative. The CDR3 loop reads CASSPGGYAGGSTDTQYF. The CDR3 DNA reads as TGCGCCAGCAGCCCTGGGGGTTACGCGGGGGGTTCCACAGATACGCAGTATTTT.